Listed below are T cell receptor beta chains from one sample, sequenced in a study of OX40 agonist ivuxolimab in advanced cancers. Produced via immunoSEQ multiplex PCR; TCRdb's table is partial and in-frame only. The top ten clones hold roughly 0.5% of a sample with more than 80,000 clones, less than 95% of them seen once. Sequenced material: CD4+ or CD8+ T cells sorted from blood, taken in a trial of the OX40 agonist ivuxolimab. The receptor set was obtained from an adult with an advanced solid tumor such as melanoma, head and neck, liver or kidney cancer. Each CDR3 is given with its conserved first and last residue. Expanded clones are given a class, and other clones once, few, many or no size at all.

j_gene | v_gene | abundance | CDR3aa
TRBJ1-5 | TRBV28 | few | CASSSLQGRYSNQPQHF
TRBJ1-4 | TRBV7-9 | - | CASSLDLGGVNEKLFF
TRBJ1-2 | TRBV6-6 | - | CASTQGQGFYGYTF
TRBJ1-1 | TRBV27 | - | CATSKDIFGGTEAFF
TRBJ2-7 | TRBV10-2 | - | CASSRTRDEQYF
TRBJ1-4 | TRBV7-9 | many | CASTNTGGAEKLFF
TRBJ2-7 | TRBV14 | - | CASSLLSDRGYEQYF
TRBJ2-7 | TRBV6-5 | - | CASSYRDWGSYEQYF
TRBJ1-1 | TRBV29-1 | - | CSARGGLNTEAFF
TRBJ1-2 | TRBV28 | - | CASSLGSLGYTF
TRBJ2-1 | TRBV6-6 | - | CASSISSGGAYNEQFF
TRBJ2-5 | TRBV28 | once | CASRQGLAGQETQYF
TRBJ1-2 | TRBV7-2 | - | CASSYRTGAGDGYTF
TRBJ2-5 | TRBV5-5 | - | CASSFLSTTAGETQYF
TRBJ2-3 | TRBV19 | - | CASSIGVGTDTQYF
TRBJ1-5 | TRBV28 | - | CASSWDSNQPQHF